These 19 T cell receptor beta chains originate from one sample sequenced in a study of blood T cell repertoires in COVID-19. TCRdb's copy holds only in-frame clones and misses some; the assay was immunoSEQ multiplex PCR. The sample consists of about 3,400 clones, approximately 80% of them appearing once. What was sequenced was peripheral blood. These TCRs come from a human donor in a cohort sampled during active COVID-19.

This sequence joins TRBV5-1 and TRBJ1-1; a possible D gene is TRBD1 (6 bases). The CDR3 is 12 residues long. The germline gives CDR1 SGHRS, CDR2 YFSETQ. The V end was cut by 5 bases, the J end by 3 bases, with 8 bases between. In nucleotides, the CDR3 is TGCGCCAGCAGTACAGGGTACACTGAAGCTTTCTTT. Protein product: CASSTGYTEAFF.

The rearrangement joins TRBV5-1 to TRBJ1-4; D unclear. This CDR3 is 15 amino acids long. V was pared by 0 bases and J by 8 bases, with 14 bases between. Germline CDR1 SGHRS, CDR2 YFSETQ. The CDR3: CASSLALISGEKLFF. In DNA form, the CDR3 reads TGCGCCAGCAGCTTGGCCTTAATCAGCGGGGAAAAACTGTTTTTT.

CDR3 region: CASSSPRGAGYEQYF. The CDR3 nucleotides are TGCGCCAGCAGCAGCCCGCGGGGGGCGGGCTACGAGCAGTACTTC. V is TRBV5-1 and J is TRBJ2-7; 8 bases line up with TRBD2. CDR1 SGHRS and CDR2 YFSETQ come from the germline V gene. The V gene end was trimmed by 4 bases and the J gene end by 3 bases; junction bases not matched to a gene: 9. This CDR3 is 15 amino acids long.

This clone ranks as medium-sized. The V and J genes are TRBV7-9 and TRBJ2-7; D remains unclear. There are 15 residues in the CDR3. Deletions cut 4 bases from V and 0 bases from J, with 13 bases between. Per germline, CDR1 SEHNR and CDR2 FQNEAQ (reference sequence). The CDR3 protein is CASSSLARGSYEQYF. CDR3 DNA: TGTGCCAGCAGCTCTTTAGCAAGAGGCTCCTACGAGCAGTACTTC.

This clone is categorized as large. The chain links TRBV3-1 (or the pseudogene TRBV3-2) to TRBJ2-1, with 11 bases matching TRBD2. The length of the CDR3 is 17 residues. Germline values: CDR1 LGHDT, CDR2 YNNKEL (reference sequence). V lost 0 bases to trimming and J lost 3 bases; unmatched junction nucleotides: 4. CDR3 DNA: TGTGCCAGCAGCCAAGATCCCCTAGCGGGGGGCTACAATGAGCAGTTCTTC. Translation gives CASSQDPLAGGYNEQFF.

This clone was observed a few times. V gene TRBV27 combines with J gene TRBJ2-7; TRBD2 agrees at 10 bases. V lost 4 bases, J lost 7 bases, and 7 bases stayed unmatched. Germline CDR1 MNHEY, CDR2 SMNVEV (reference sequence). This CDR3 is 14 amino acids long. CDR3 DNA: TGTGCCAGCAGTTACACTAGCGGGATCACGGAGCAGTACTTC. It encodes CASSYTSGITEQYF.

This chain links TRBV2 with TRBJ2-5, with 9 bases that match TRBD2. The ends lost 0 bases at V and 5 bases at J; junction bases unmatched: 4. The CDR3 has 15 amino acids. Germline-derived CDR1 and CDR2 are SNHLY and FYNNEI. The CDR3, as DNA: TGTGCCAGCAGTGAAGCCAGCGGGGGGACCGAGACCCAGTACTTC. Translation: CASSEASGGTETQYF.

This CDR3 reads CASSYRTGRTYGYTF. CDR3 DNA sequence: TGTGCCAGCAGTTACCGGACAGGTCGTACCTATGGCTACACCTTC. This sequence joins TRBV6-6 and TRBJ1-2, with 7 bases that match TRBD1. CDR1 MNHNY and CDR2 SVGAGI come from the germline V gene (reference sequence). After removal of 2 bases from V and 4 bases from J, the junction contained 7 bases not matched to a gene. This CDR3 contains 15 residues.

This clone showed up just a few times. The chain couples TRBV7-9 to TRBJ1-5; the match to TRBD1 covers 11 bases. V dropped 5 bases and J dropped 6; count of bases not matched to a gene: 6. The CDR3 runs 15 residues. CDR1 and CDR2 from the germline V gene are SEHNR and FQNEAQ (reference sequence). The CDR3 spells CASSVGQGEGQPQHF. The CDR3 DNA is TGTGCCAGCAGCGTGGGACAGGGGGAGGGTCAGCCCCAGCATTTT.

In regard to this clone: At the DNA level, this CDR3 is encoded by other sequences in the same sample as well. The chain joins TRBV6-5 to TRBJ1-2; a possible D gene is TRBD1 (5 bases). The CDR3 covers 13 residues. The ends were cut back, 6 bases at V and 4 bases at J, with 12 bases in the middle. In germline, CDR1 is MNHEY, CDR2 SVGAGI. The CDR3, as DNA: TGTGCCAGCAGACCCAGGGTTGCCTATGGCTACACCTTC. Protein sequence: CASRPRVAYGYTF.

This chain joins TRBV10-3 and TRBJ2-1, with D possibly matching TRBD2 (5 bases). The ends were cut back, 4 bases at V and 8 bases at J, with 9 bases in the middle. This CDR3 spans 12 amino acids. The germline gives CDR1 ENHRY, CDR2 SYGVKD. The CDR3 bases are TGTGCCATCAGTGGATTACTAGATGAGCAGTTCTTC. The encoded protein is CAISGLLDEQFF.

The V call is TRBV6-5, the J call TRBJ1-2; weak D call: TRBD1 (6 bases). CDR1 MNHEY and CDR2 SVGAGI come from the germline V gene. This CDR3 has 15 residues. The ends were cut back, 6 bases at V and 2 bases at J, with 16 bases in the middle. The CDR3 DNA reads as TGTGCCAGCAGCTCACAATGGGGGCTGAACTATGGCTACACCTTC. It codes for CASSSQWGLNYGYTF.

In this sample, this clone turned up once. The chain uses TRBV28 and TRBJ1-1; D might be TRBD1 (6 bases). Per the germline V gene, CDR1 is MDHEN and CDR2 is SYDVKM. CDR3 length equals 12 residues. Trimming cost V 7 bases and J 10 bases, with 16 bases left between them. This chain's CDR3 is CASTFPGHSAFF. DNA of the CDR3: TGTGCCAGCACTTTCCCGGGACATTCAGCTTTCTTT.

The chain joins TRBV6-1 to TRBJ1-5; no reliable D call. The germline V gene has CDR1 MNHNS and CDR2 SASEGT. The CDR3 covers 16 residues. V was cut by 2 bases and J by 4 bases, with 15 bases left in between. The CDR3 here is CASSERGLGYNQPQHF. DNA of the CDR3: TGTGCCAGCAGTGAAAGAGGGCTCGGATATAATCAGCCCCAGCATTTT.

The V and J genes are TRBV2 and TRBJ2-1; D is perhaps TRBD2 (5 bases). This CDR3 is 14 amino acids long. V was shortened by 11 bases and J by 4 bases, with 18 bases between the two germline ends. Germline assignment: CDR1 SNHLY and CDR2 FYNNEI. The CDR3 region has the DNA TGTGCCCTCAGCGGTCCACAGACATACAATGAGCAGTTCTTC. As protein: CALSGPQTYNEQFF.

CDR3 DNA: TGTGCCAGTACCTCCGAGGCGGGGATGACGTACGAGCAGTACTTC. It translates to CASTSEAGMTYEQYF. The rearrangement links TRBV19 to TRBJ2-7; TRBD2 might be the D (6 bases). V was shortened by 7 bases and J by 4 bases, with 20 bases between the two germline ends. Germline CDR1 reads LNHDA; CDR2 reads SQIVND (reference sequence). The CDR3 has 15 residues.

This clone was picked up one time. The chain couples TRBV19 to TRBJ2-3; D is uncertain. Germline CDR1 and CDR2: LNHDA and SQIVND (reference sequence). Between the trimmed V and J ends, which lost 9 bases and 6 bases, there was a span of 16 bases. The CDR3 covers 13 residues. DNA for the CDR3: TGTGCCAGCAGGTTCAGGTCGCTGGATACGCAGTATTTT. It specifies CASRFRSLDTQYF. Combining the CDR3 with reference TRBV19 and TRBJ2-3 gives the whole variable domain DGGITQSPKYLFRKEGQNVTLSCEQNLNHDAMYWYRQDPGQGLRLIYYSQIVNDFQKGDIAEGYSVSREKKESFPLTVTSAQKNPTAFYLCASRFRSLDTQYFGPGTRLTVL.

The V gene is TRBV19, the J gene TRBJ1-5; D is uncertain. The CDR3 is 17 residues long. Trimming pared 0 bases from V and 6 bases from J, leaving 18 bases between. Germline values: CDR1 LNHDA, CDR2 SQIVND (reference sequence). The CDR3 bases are TGTGCCAGTAGTATAGATCGTAGCAGCCGAATCCTTCAGCCCCAGCATTTT. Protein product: CASSIDRSSRILQPQHF.

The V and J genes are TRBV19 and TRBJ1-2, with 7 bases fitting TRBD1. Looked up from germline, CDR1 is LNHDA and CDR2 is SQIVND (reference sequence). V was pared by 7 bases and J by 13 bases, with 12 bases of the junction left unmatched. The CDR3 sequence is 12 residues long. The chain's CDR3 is CASIQGQLPITF. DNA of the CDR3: TGTGCCAGTATTCAGGGACAGCTTCCTATCACCTTC.